The 16 T cell receptor beta chains reported below all come from one sample, sequenced in a study of blood T cell repertoires in COVID-19. Data came from immunoSEQ multiplex PCR; TCRdb stores just in-frame clones and leaves some out. This sample has 120,000 to 150,000 clones, with about 90% found just once. Source material: peripheral blood. The receptors stem from an elderly woman with acute or convalescent COVID-19.

The chain has TRBV5-5 and TRBJ2-1, with 12 bases that match TRBD2. The CDR3 loop spans 15 amino acids. Germline V lookup: CDR1 SGHKS, CDR2 YYEKEE (reference sequence). V lost 4 bases and J lost 9; bases outside the gene matches: 8. The CDR3 DNA reads as TGTGCCAGCAGCCCTCGGACTAGCGGGGAGGGTGAGCAGTTCTTC. Encoded protein: CASSPRTSGEGEQFF.

This chain links TRBV19 with TRBJ1-1; unclear D gene. The V end lost 3 bases, the J end lost 8 bases, and 13 bases lay between the germline ends. The CDR3 totals 13 residues. Germline loops: CDR1 LNHDA, CDR2 SQIVND (reference sequence). The CDR3 loop is CASSIASHREAFF. In DNA, the CDR3 is TGTGCCAGTAGTATCGCCTCCCACAGAGAAGCTTTCTTT.

This clone came up a few times. The rearrangement links TRBV2 to TRBJ2-2, with D perhaps TRBD2 (5 bases). The CDR3 covers 12 residues. The germline CDR1 and CDR2 sequences are SNHLY and FYNNEI. Trimming cost V 8 bases and J 3 bases, with 7 bases left between them. Written as DNA, the CDR3 is TGTGCCAGCTCCGGGGACACCGGGGAGCTGTTTTTT. It encodes CASSGDTGELFF.

The gene calls are TRBV28 and TRBJ1-4, with TRBD1 identical over 8 bases. Germline V lookup: CDR1 MDHEN, CDR2 SYDVKM. The CDR3 has 15 amino acids. Losses at the gene ends were 6 bases for V and 5 bases for J; bases not matched to a gene: 8. CDR3 amino acids: CASRTPGTGNEKLFF. The CDR3 coding sequence is TGTGCCAGCAGGACACCAGGGACAGGCAATGAAAAACTGTTTTTT.

Remarks on this clone: Its ends do not fully match the called genes, so a read error is possible. This chain joins TRBV11-2 and TRBJ2-1, with 9 bases aligning to TRBD2. Germline CDR1 and CDR2: SGHAT and FQNNGV. The CDR3 consists of 18 residues. The CDR3 DNA is TGTGCCAGCAGCCACCCCCCTTGGCGGGGGGGCTCCCACAATGAGCAGTTCTTC. Amino acids: CASSHPPWRGGSHNEQFF.

The V call is TRBV27, the J call TRBJ1-4; D is uncertain. Germline V lookup: CDR1 MNHEY, CDR2 SMNVEV (reference sequence). This CDR3 has 14 residues. V lost 5 bases and J 5 bases, leaving 12 bases between the germline ends. The CDR3 spells CASSLHEENEKLFF. In DNA, the CDR3 is TGTGCCAGCAGTCTCCACGAGGAGAATGAAAAACTGTTTTTT.

The rearrangement joins TRBV6-1 to TRBJ1-3, with TRBD1 identical over 9 bases. V lost 6 bases to trimming and J lost 6 bases; unmatched junction nucleotides: 6. The CDR3 covers 14 residues. Germline V gene data show CDR1 as MNHNS and CDR2 as SASEGT. CDR3: CASRGTGWTNTIYF. Here the CDR3 DNA reads TGTGCCAGCAGGGGGACAGGGTGGACAAACACCATATATTTT.

V is TRBV2 and J is TRBJ2-5; D is unresolved. CDR3 length: 11 residues. Deletions cut 7 bases from V and 4 bases from J, with 7 bases between. The germline gives CDR1 SNHLY, CDR2 FYNNEI. CDR3: CASTGSETQYF. DNA of the CDR3: TGTGCCAGCACAGGATCAGAGACCCAGTACTTC. Filled out from reference TRBV2 and TRBJ2-5, the complete variable domain reads EPEVTQTPSHQVTQMGQEVILRCVPISNHLYFYWYRQILGQKVEFLVSFYNNEISEKSEIFDDQFSVERPDGSNFTLKIRSTKLEDSAMYFCASTGSETQYFGPGTRLLVL.

This chain uses TRBV18 with TRBJ1-1; 7 bases fit TRBD1. With V trimmed by 1 base and J by 5 bases, 4 bases remained unmatched. Per the germline V gene, CDR1 is KGHSH and CDR2 is LQKENI. The CDR3 has 14 amino acids. The CDR3 protein is CASSPLRGLTEAFF. DNA of the CDR3: TGTGCCAGCTCACCACTCAGGGGGTTGACTGAAGCTTTCTTT.

This chain connects TRBV6-1 to TRBJ2-5; 10 positions match TRBD2. From germline, CDR1 is MNHNS and CDR2 SASEGT. This CDR3 comprises 19 residues. Trimming cost V 2 bases and J 0 bases; bases outside gene matches: 12. CDR3 nucleotide sequence: TGTGCCAGCAGTGAATATAGCAGGCTAGCGGGGGCTTACCAAGAGACCCAGTACTTC. It translates to CASSEYSRLAGAYQETQYF.

V is TRBV30 and J is TRBJ1-2; possibly TRBD1 for D (6 bases). Germline loops: CDR1 GTSNPN, CDR2 SVGIG (reference sequence). The CDR3 is 12 amino acids. The V end lost 8 bases, the J end lost 7 bases, and 17 bases lay between the germline ends. CDR3 bases: TGTGCCGGGGGCAGGGAAGCTGCTGGCTACACCTTC. It translates to CAGGREAAGYTF.

The chain recombines TRBV2 with TRBJ1-1, with TRBD1 as a possible D gene (5 bases). Trimming took 7 bases from V and 3 from J, leaving 9 bases between them. This CDR3 comprises 12 residues. Germline V gene lookup returns CDR1 SNHLY and CDR2 FYNNEI. The CDR3 spells CASKIRDTEAFF. DNA of the CDR3: TGTGCCAGCAAGATCAGGGACACTGAAGCTTTCTTT.

The chain employs TRBV5-1 and TRBJ1-1, with 9 nucleotides matching TRBD1. The CDR3 has 16 residues. CDR1 is SGHRS and CDR2 is YFSETQ in the germline V gene. Germline trimming cut 4 bases from V and 4 bases from J; bases unmatched to any gene: 11. CDR3 DNA: TGCGCCAGCAGCCGGCGACAGGGGGTGTTGGGCACTGAAGCTTTCTTT. This gives the protein CASSRRQGVLGTEAFF. Based on the CDR3 plus reference TRBV5-1 and TRBJ1-1, the full variable domain is KAGVTQTPRYLIKTRGQQVTLSCSPISGHRSVSWYQQTPGQGLQFLFEYFSETQRNKGNFPGRFSGRQFSNSRSEMNVSTLELGDSALYLCASSRRQGVLGTEAFFGQGTRLTVV.

The chain uses TRBV5-1 and TRBJ1-5, with a weak D call TRBD1 (5 bases). The germline CDR1 and CDR2 sequences are SGHRS and YFSETQ. V was clipped by 1 base and J by 5 bases, with 7 bases between them. CDR3 length: 13 residues. In DNA, the CDR3 is TGCGCCAGCAGCTTGTCGGGGGATCAGCCCCAGCATTTT. It encodes CASSLSGDQPQHF.

This chain joins TRBV3-1 (or the pseudogene TRBV3-2) and TRBJ2-2; TRBD2 aligns across 7 bases. The germline CDR1 and CDR2 sequences are LGHDT and YNNKEL (reference sequence). This CDR3 is built from 14 residues. V lost 4 bases, J lost 5 bases, and 4 bases stayed unmatched. The CDR3 sequence is CASSLGGYTGELFF. Written as DNA, the CDR3 is TGTGCCAGCAGCCTGGGGGGGTATACCGGGGAGCTGTTTTTT.

In this sample, this clone turned up once. The chain is built from TRBV7-2 and TRBJ1-4; D ambiguous. Germline V gene sequence: CDR1 SGHTA, CDR2 FQGNSA. The V and J ends lost 5 bases and 3 bases respectively, with 19 bases between them. CDR3 length: 17 residues. The CDR3 DNA reads as TGTGCCAGCAGCCCCTCAATTGGAGGGCGATCTAATGAAAAACTGTTTTTT. Translation gives CASSPSIGGRSNEKLFF.